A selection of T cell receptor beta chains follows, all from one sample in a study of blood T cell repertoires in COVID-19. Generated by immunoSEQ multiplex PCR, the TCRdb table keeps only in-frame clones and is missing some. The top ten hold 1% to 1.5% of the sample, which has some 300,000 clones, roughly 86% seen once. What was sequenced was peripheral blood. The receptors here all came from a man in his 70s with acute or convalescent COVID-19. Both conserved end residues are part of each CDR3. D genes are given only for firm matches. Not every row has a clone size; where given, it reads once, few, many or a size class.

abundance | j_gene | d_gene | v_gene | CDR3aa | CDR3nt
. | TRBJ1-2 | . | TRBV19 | CASKEVGYGYTF | TGTGCCAGTAAGGAGGTCGGCTATGGCTACACCTTC
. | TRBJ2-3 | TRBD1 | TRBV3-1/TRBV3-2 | CASSQDHGAGGQYF | TGTGCCAGCAGCCAAGACCATGGGGCAGGGGGCCAATATTTT
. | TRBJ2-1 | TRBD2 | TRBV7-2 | CASSLQTSGSPFNEQFF | TGTGCCAGCAGCCTTCAGACTAGCGGGAGTCCTTTCAATGAGCAGTTCTTC
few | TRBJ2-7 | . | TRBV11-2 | CASSGFMRSGSYEQYF | TGTGCCAGCAGCGGTTTTATGCGGTCGGGCTCCTACGAGCAGTACTTC
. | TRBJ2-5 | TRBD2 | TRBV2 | CASSGTSGARGTQYF | TGTGCCAGCAGTGGGACTAGCGGGGCCAGGGGAACCCAGTACTTC
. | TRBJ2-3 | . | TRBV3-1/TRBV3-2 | CASSHSILAGGTQYF | TGTGCCAGCAGCCATTCAATACTCGCGGGTGGTACGCAGTATTTT
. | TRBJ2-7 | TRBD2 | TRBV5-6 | CASSLSGTKYF | TGTGCCAGCAGCTTGTCAGGGACTAAGTACTTC
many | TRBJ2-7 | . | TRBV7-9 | CASSLQQDFGEQYF | TGTGCCAGCAGCTTACAACAGGATTTTGGAGAGCAGTACTTC
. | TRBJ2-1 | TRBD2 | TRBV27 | CASSAPGLVADNEQFF | TGTGCCAGCAGTGCCCCGGGACTAGTCGCGGACAATGAGCAGTTCTTC
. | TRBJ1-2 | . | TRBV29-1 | CSVARGGAFTNYGYTF | TGCAGCGTTGCCCGAGGGGGGGCTTTTACTAACTATGGCTACACCTTC
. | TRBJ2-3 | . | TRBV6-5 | CASSGIMTDTQYF | TGTGCCAGCAGCGGTATTATGACAGATACGCAGTATTTT
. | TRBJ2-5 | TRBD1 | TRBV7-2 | CASWDRGFQETQYF | TGTGCCAGTTGGGACAGGGGATTCCAAGAGACCCAGTACTTC
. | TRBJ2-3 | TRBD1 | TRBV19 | CATSRGPGTDTQYF | TGTGCCACCTCGAGGGGGCCTGGCACAGATACGCAGTATTTT
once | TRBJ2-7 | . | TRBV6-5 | CASSSTGAYEQYF | TGTGCCAGCAGTTCGACAGGTGCCTACGAGCAGTACTTC
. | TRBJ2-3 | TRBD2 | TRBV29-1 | CSVRERGAGTDTQYF | TGCAGCGTTCGGGAGCGGGGGGCTGGCACAGATACGCAGTATTTT
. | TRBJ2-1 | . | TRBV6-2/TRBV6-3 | CASSYGAEKPSEQFF | TGTGCCAGCAGTTACGGGGCCGAAAAACCCAGTGAGCAGTTCTTC
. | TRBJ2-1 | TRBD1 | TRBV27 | CASSNMDRINNEQFF | TGTGCCAGCAGTAATATGGACAGGATAAACAATGAGCAGTTCTTC
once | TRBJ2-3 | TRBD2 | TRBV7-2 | CASSPGLAATDTQYF | TGTGCCAGCAGCCCGGGACTAGCGGCCACAGATACGCAGTATTTT
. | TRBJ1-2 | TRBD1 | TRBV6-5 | CASSRDRGSYGYTF | TGTGCCAGCAGTCGGGACAGGGGATCCTATGGCTACACCTTC